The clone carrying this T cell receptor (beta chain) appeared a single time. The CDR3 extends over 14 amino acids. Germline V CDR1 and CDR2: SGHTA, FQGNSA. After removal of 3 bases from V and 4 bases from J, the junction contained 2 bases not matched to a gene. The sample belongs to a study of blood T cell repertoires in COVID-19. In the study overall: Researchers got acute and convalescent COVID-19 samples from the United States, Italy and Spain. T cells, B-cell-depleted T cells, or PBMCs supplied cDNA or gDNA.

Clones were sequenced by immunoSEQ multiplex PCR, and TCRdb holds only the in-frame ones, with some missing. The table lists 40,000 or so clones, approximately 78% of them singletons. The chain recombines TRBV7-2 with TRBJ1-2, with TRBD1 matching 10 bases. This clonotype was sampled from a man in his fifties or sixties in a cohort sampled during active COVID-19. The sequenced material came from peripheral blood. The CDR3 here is CASSFGQGGYGYTF. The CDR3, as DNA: TGTGCCAGCAGCTTTGGACAGGGGGGCTATGGCTACACCTTC. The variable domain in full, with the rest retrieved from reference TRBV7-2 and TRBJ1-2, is GAGVSQSPSNKVTEKGKDVELRCDPISGHTALYWYRQSLGQGLEFLIYFQGNSAPDKSGLPSDRFSAERTGGSVSTLTIQRTQQEDSAVYLCASSFGQGGYGYTFGSGTRLTVV.